The clone carrying this T cell receptor (beta chain) was observed a handful of times. Its antigen is not identified. Trimming took 6 bases from V and 3 from J; bases not matched to a gene: 6. Germline V gene sequence: CDR1 ENHRY, CDR2 SYGVKD. This CDR3 has 14 amino acids. This entry is derived from a study of response to subunit inactivated influenza vaccine. The study's findings and limits: There was a suggestion from the authors that each seasonal influenza vaccination recruits few new T cells.

TCRdb independently ran MiXCR on the RT-PCR reads; one entry per CDR3 protein. The sample comprises about 800,000 distinct CDR3 sequences, about 20% of which are singletons, and roughly 10% rests with the top ten. The receptor's source is a man aged 50 or older who received an inactivated influenza vaccine. The specimen comprised PBMCs from blood, sampled 5 days after vaccination. This sequence joins TRBV10-3 and TRBJ2-7; 9 bases agree with TRBD1. The CDR3 sequence: CAISPGQGNYEQYF. CDR3 nucleotides: TGTGCCATCAGCCCTGGACAGGGGAACTACGAGCAGTACTTC.